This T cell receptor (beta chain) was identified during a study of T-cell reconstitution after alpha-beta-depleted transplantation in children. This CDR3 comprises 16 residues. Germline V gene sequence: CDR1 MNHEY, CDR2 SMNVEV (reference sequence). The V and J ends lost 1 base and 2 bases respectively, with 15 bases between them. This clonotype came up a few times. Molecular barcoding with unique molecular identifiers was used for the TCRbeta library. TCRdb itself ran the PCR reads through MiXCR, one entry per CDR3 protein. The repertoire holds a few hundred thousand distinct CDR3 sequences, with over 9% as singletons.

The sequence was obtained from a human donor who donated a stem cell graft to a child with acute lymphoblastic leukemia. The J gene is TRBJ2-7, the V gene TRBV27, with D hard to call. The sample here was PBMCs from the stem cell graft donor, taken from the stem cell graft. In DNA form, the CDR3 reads TGTGCCAGCAGTTTATTTAGTTATGGCTTTACCTACGAGCAGTACTTC. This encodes CASSLFSYGFTYEQYF.